Below, one TCR beta chain is given with its context. This CDR3 has 17 residues. Germline V CDR1 and CDR2: SGHTA, FQGNSA. V gave up 1 base and J gave up 0 bases; unmatched junction bases: 4. TCRdb re-derived calls from the reads in MiXCR, one entry per CDR3 protein. The sample contains roughly 760,000 distinct CDR3 sequences, under 40% of which appear only once. These data belong to a study of T cell repertoires in cytomegalovirus infection. This TCR was recovered from a human donor in good health (CMV status not recorded). Some clones in this sample may be carry-over from other donors' samples. V and J are TRBV7-2 and TRBJ2-3, with 10 bases lining up with TRBD2. Sequencing was performed on PBMCs. This CDR3 reads CASSLVLAGTSTDTQYF. CDR3 nucleotides: TGTGCCAGCAGCTTAGTACTAGCGGGGACTAGCACAGATACGCAGTATTTT.